These 20 T cell receptor beta chains were sequenced from one sample in a study of breast tumors, draining lymph nodes, adjacent tissues. MiXCR, run by TCRdb on the multiplex PCR reads, gives a single entry per CDR3 protein. The sample holds about 140,000 distinct CDR3 sequences; about 30% are singletons and the top ten take less than 2.5%. Breast cancer patients provided tissue from their axillary draining lymph nodes. Input material: axillary lymph node tissue. The receptor source for this set is a female donor with breast cancer. Some clones in this sample may be carry-over from other donors' samples.

This clonotype was recorded many times. This chain links TRBV6-1 with TRBJ1-6, with 8 bases lining up with TRBD1. Germline assignment: CDR1 MNHNS and CDR2 SASEGT. Trimming cost V 3 bases and J 12 bases; bases outside gene matches: 4. The CDR3 loop spans 13 amino acids. The CDR3 protein is CASSEGQDIPLHF. For the CDR3, the DNA is TGTGCCAGCAGTGAGGGACAGGACATACCCCTCCACTTT.

This clonotype has more than one count but fewer than ten. The chain couples TRBV10-2 to TRBJ1-1, with a possible D match to TRBD1 (6 bases). Germline assignment: CDR1 WSHSY and CDR2 SAAADI. The CDR3 length is 14 residues. Trimming took off 9 bases at V and 11 bases at J, with 25 bases between the two ends. CDR3: CASGKRDTGRSAFF. CDR3 nucleotides: TGCGCCAGTGGAAAGCGGGACACAGGGAGGTCCGCTTTCTTT.

This clonotype was seen repeatedly, ten times or more. The CDR3 DNA is TGTGCCAGCAGCTCGACGCCGGGACTAAGCACAGATACGCAGTATTTT. Protein: CASSSTPGLSTDTQYF. The rearrangement uses TRBV7-8 and TRBJ2-3; 7 bases fit TRBD2. The V gene end was trimmed by 4 bases and the J gene end by 0 bases; junction bases not matched to a gene: 7. Per the germline V gene, CDR1 is SGHVS and CDR2 is FQNEAQ. This CDR3 region has 16 residues.

At least ten counts were recorded for this clonotype. The chain has TRBV7-9 and TRBJ2-7, with a weak D call TRBD1 (6 bases). V was cut by 5 bases and J by 6 bases, with 14 bases left in between. Germline-derived CDR1 and CDR2 are SEHNR and FQNEAQ (reference sequence). CDR3 length: 13 residues. CDR3 coding DNA: TGTGCCAGCAGCCTACAGGGAGCGTCCGAGCAGTACGTC. As protein: CASSLQGASEQYV.

The V gene is TRBV11-2, the J gene TRBJ2-5, with D uncertain. The CDR3 covers 14 residues. The ends were cut back, 3 bases at V and 2 bases at J, with 10 bases in the middle. CDR1 is SGHAT and CDR2 is FQNNGV in the germline V gene. The CDR3 loop reads CASSFSMGQETQYF. The DNA of the CDR3 is TGTGCCAGCAGCTTCTCGATGGGACAAGAGACCCAGTACTTC.

V gene TRBV2 combines with J gene TRBJ1-2, with 7 positions matching TRBD1. Per the germline V gene, CDR1 is SNHLY and CDR2 is FYNNEI. The CDR3 runs to 14 residues. With 7 bases clipped from V and 2 bases from J, the junction kept 7 bases outside the gene matches. CDR3 amino acids: CASTEGQLNYGYTF. As DNA, the CDR3 is TGTGCCAGCACCGAGGGACAGTTAAACTATGGCTACACCTTC.

Ten or more counts support this clonotype. V usage is TRBV6-1 and J usage is TRBJ2-2; TRBD2 matches at 7 bases. With V trimmed by 8 bases and J by 0 bases, 12 bases remained unmatched. Germline assignment: CDR1 MNHNS and CDR2 SASEGT. This CDR3 is 17 amino acids long. CDR3 protein: CASAVWGGTANTGELFF. DNA of the CDR3: TGTGCCAGCGCGGTTTGGGGGGGTACCGCGAACACCGGGGAGCTGTTTTTT.

This clonotype was recorded many times. The CDR3 DNA reads TGTGCCAGCAGCCCCACAGGGTATGGCTACACCTTC. It encodes CASSPTGYGYTF. The chain carries TRBV7-2 and TRBJ1-2; maybe TRBD1 (6 bases). Trimming removed 5 bases from V and 5 bases from J, with 9 bases in between. This CDR3 contains 12 residues. CDR1 is SGHTA, CDR2 FQGNSA, per germline.

This clonotype was seen repeatedly, ten times or more. The gene calls are TRBV7-9 and TRBJ2-3; 12 bases fit TRBD2. The V gene's germline CDR1 is SEHNR and CDR2 FQNEAQ (reference sequence). The V segment lost 5 bases and the J segment 4 bases; nucleotides outside the gene matches: 1. The CDR3 is 14 amino acids. Written as DNA, the CDR3 is TGTGCCAGCAGCCCTAGCGGGGGGGCAGATACGCAGTATTTT. This gives the protein CASSPSGGADTQYF.

This clonotype was seen at least ten times. The chain links TRBV9 to TRBJ2-2, with 11 bases that match TRBD2. CDR3 length: 16 residues. Trimming took 3 bases from V and 3 from J; bases not matched to a gene: 4. CDR1 is SGDLS, CDR2 YYNGEE, per germline. CDR3 coding DNA: TGTGCCAGCAGCGCCCTAGCGGGGGGAGACACCGGGGAGCTGTTTTTT. Residues: CASSALAGGDTGELFF.

This clonotype was counted many times. The chain combines TRBV18 with TRBJ1-4; D is perhaps TRBD1 (5 bases). V dropped 1 base and J dropped 4 bases, with 13 bases sitting between them. Per germline, CDR1 KGHSH and CDR2 LQKENI. This CDR3 has 16 amino acids. The CDR3 DNA sequence: TGTGCCAGCTCACCACGGGCTGGGGCAGTTAATGAAAAACTGTTTTTT. Residues: CASSPRAGAVNEKLFF.

A note on this clonotype: An end of the junction differs from the germline gene, which may be a read error. The chain joins TRBV11-2 to TRBJ2-3; 7 bases agree with TRBD1. CDR1 SGHAT and CDR2 FQNNGV come from the germline V gene. This CDR3 contains 15 residues. As DNA, the CDR3 is TGTGCCAGCAGCTTAAGACAGGGATGGAGAGATACGCAGTGTTTT. Translating gives CASSLRQGWRDTQCF.

In regard to this clonotype: At one boundary the junction diverges from the germline segment, which might be a read error. V gene TRBV6-5 combines with J gene TRBJ2-3, with 15 bases that match TRBD2. Germline loops: CDR1 MNHEY, CDR2 SVGAGI. This CDR3 has 19 amino acids. The CDR3 nucleotides are TGTGCCAGCAGTCACTCGACTGGACTAGCGGGGGGGCTTACAGATACGCAGTATTTT. Its translation: CASSHSTGLAGGLTDTQYF.

The sample holds many counts of this clonotype. The chain has TRBV28 and TRBJ1-4, with D perhaps matching TRBD1 (6 bases). CDR1 and CDR2 from the germline V gene are MDHEN and SYDVKM. V was trimmed by 5 bases and J by 6 bases, leaving 16 bases between them. The CDR3 consists of 15 residues. As DNA, the CDR3 is TGTGCCAGCAGTCCCCACAGGGACCTGGATGAAAAACTGTTTTTT. Translating it yields CASSPHRDLDEKLFF.

J is TRBJ2-1 and V is TRBV27; 10 bases are shared with TRBD2. The CDR3 spans 13 residues. Germline loops: CDR1 MNHEY, CDR2 SMNVEV (reference sequence). V dropped 9 bases and J dropped 9; count of bases not matched to a gene: 8. In nucleotides, the CDR3 is TGTGCCAGTCGAGGGACTAGCGATGCTGAGCAGTTCTTC. Translated, it gives CASRGTSDAEQFF.

This clonotype is a singleton in its sample. The gene calls are TRBV5-5 and TRBJ1-1; perhaps TRBD1 as D (6 bases). In germline, CDR1 is SGHKS, CDR2 YYEKEE (reference sequence). Trimming removed 4 bases from V and 11 bases from J, with 21 bases in between. CDR3 length: 14 amino acids. CDR3 protein: CASSPVGGRNEAFF. The CDR3 bases are TGTGCCAGCAGCCCAGTCGGGGGGCGGAATGAGGCTTTCTTT.

In regard to this clonotype: An end of the junction differs from the germline gene, which may be a read error. The gene calls are TRBV6-6 and TRBJ1-4, with D maybe TRBD1 (5 bases). Germline CDR1 is MNHNY and CDR2 is SVGAGI (reference sequence). The CDR3 runs to 15 residues. Here the CDR3 reads CASSLTASTNEKLSF. The CDR3 DNA sequence: TGTGCCAGCAGTCTGACAGCATCAACTAATGAAAAACTGTCTTTT.

This clonotype was observed a few times. A read error may be the cause here, since a much bigger clone is one base away. The V and J genes are TRBV6-6 and TRBJ2-5; TRBD1 agrees at 9 bases. The CDR3 has 16 residues. The trim removed 6 bases at V and 1 base at J, leaving 9 bases unmatched. CDR1 is MNHNY and CDR2 is SVGAGI in the germline V gene (reference sequence). The DNA of the CDR3 is TGTGCCAGCAGCCTACGTGGACAGGGGTCCCAAGAGACCCAGTACTTC. Translated, it gives CASSLRGQGSQETQYF.

This clonotype appeared many times. The gene calls are TRBV28 and TRBJ2-7, with D maybe TRBD2 (6 bases). CDR3 length: 17 residues. The V gene's germline CDR1 is MDHEN and CDR2 SYDVKM. Trimming stripped 5 bases from V and 0 bases from J, with 20 bases between. The CDR3 loop reads CASSPTGGAASSYEQYF. CDR3 sequence (DNA): TGTGCCAGCAGTCCAACCGGGGGAGCGGCGAGCTCCTACGAGCAGTACTTC.

This clonotype was recorded many times. The chain employs TRBV25-1 and TRBJ1-3; D call uncertain. The V end lost 8 bases, the J end lost 1 base, and 12 bases lay between the germline ends. The germline CDR1 and CDR2 sequences are MGHDK and SYGVNS. This CDR3 has 14 amino acids. The CDR3 DNA reads as TGTGCCAGCGCCGGTGCGGGATCTGGAAACACCATATATTTT. Residues: CASAGAGSGNTIYF.